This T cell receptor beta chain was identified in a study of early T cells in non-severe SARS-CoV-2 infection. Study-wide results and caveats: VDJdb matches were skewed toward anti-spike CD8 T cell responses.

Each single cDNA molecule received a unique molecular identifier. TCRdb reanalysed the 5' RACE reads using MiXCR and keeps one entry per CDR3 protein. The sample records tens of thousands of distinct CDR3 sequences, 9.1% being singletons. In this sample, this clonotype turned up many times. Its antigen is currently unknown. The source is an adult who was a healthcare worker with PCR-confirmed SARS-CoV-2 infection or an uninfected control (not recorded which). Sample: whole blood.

CDR3 bases: TGTGCCAGCAGTCTACCGGGACAGGGGTGGAATGAGCAGTTCTTC. Protein sequence: CASSLPGQGWNEQFF. The rearrangement uses TRBV12-3 or TRBV12-4 and TRBJ2-1, with TRBD1 identical over 10 bases. This CDR3 spans 15 amino acids. The ends lost 5 bases at V and 7 bases at J; junction bases unmatched: 8.